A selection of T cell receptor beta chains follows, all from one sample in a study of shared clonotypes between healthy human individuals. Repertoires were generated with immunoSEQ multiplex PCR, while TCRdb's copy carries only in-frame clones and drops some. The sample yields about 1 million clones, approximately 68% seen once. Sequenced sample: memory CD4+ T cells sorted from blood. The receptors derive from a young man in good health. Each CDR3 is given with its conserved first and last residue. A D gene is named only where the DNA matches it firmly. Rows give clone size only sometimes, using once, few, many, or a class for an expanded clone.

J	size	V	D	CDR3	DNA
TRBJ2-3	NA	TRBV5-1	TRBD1	CASSLEGRGRTDTQYF	TGCGCCAGCAGCTTGGAGGGCAGGGGGCGGACAGATACGCAGTATTTT
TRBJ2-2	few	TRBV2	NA	CASGMAGNTGELFF	TGTGCCAGCGGGATGGCGGGAAACACCGGGGAGCTGTTTTTT
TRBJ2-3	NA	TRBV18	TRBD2	CASSPLVAGDTQYF	TGTGCCAGCTCACCCTTGGTAGCGGGAGATACGCAGTATTTT
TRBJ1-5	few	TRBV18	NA	CASSPDTRSGNQPQHF	TGTGCCAGCTCACCGGACACCCGCTCGGGCAATCAGCCCCAGCATTTT
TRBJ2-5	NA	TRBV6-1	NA	CASTLEGETQYF	TGTGCCAGCACTCTCGAAGGGGAGACCCAGTACTTC
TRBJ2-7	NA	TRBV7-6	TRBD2	CASSSLAGSSYEQYF	TGTGCCAGCAGCTCGCTAGCGGGCAGCTCCTACGAGCAGTACTTC
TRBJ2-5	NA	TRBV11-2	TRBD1	CASSSRGPGETQYF	TGTGCCAGCAGCTCCAGGGGGCCGGGAGAGACCCAGTACTTC
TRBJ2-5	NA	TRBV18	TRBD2	CASSPPGGNGETQYF	TGTGCCAGCTCACCACCGGGAGGGAATGGGGAGACCCAGTACTTC
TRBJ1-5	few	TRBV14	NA	CASSQAGSSNQPQHF	TGTGCCAGCAGCCAAGCAGGGTCTAGCAATCAGCCCCAGCATTTT
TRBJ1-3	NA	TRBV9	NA	CASSARWGGSGNTIYF	TGTGCCAGCAGCGCCCGATGGGGGGGCTCTGGAAACACCATATATTTT
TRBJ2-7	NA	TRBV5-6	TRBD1	CASSLGQGSYEQYF	TGTGCCAGCAGCTTAGGACAGGGCTCCTACGAGCAGTACTTC
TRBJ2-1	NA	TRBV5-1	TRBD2	CASSSRTSGASDEQFF	TGCGCCAGCAGCTCAAGGACTAGCGGGGCAAGCGATGAGCAGTTCTTC
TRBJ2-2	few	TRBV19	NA	CASSTGSANTGELFF	TGTGCCAGTAGCACAGGGTCCGCGAACACCGGGGAGCTGTTTTTT
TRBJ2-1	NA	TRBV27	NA	CARPLRGENHNEQFF	TGTGCCAGGCCGTTACGAGGAGAGAATCACAATGAGCAGTTCTTC
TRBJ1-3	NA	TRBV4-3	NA	CASSQVSSTAGNTIYF	TGCGCCAGCAGCCAAGTCTCATCGACAGCTGGAAACACCATATATTTT
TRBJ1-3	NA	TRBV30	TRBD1	CAWSSGGGNTIYF	TGTGCCTGGAGTTCAGGGGGTGGAAACACCATATATTTT
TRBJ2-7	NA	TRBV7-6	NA	CASSLGRRGEQYF	TGTGCCAGCAGCTTAGGGCGGCGGGGCGAGCAGTACTTC
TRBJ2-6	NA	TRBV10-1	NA	CASSLTIAQSRANVLTF	TGCGCCAGCAGTTTAACGATCGCACAAAGTCGGGCCAACGTCCTGACTTTC
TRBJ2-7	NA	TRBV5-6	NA	CASSFSSYEQYF	TGTGCCAGCAGCTTTTCTTCCTACGAGCAGTACTTC
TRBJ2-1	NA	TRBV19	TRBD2	CASISGGEQFF	TGTGCCAGCATTAGCGGGGGGGAGCAGTTCTTC
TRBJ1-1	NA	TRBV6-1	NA	CASSRQSMNTEAFF	TGTGCCAGCAGCCGACAGTCTATGAACACTGAAGCTTTCTTT
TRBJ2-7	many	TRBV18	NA	CASSPGKRNYEQYF	TGTGCCAGCTCACCCGGGAAGCGGAACTACGAGCAGTACTTC